Below, one T cell receptor (beta chain) is given with its context. Its antigen is currently unknown. Time point specified: newly diagnosed, previously untreated cHL patient sample. A comparison was provided by newly diagnosed, untreated classical Hodgkin lymphoma PBMCs. This sample is part of a study of PD-1 blockade in classical Hodgkin lymphoma. General study points: Repertoires differed for reasons still undefined, possibly disease activity or prior therapy.

The CDR3 is 15 residues long. Germline CDR1 reads MNHEY; CDR2 reads SVGAGI. V lost 0 bases and J lost 2; bases outside the gene matches: 2. Assay: immunoSEQ multiplex PCR; the TCRdb copy retains only in-frame clones and omits some. The data contain around 17,000 clones, 75% to 95% of them seen just once; the ten biggest clones take up roughly 7.2%. What was sequenced was peripheral blood mononuclear cells (PBMCs). This TCR was recovered from a human donor with classical Hodgkin lymphoma. V usage is TRBV6-5 and J usage is TRBJ2-5; 8 bases match TRBD2. CDR3 nucleotides: TGTGCCAGCAGTTACTCCGGGAGGGATCAAGAGACCCAGTACTTC. Residues: CASSYSGRDQETQYF.